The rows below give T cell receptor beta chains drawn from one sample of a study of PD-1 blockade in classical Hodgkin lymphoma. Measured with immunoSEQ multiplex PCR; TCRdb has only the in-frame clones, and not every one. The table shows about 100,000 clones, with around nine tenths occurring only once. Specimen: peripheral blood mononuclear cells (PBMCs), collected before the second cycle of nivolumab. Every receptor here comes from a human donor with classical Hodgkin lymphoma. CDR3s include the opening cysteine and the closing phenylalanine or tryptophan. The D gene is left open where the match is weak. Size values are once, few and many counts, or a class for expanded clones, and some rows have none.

cdr3_nt: TGTGCCAGCAGCCAACAGGGTTCCAATGAGCAGTTCTTC
cdr3_aa: CASSQQGSNEQFF
d_call: .
clone_size: .
j_call: TRBJ2-1
v_call: TRBV4-2

cdr3_nt: TGTGCCAGCAGTTTCGTACGACAGCCCTACGAGCAGTACTTC
cdr3_aa: CASSFVRQPYEQYF
d_call: .
clone_size: .
j_call: TRBJ2-7
v_call: TRBV28

cdr3_nt: TGTGCCAGCAGCCAATTTAACTATGGCTACACCTTC
cdr3_aa: CASSQFNYGYTF
d_call: .
clone_size: .
j_call: TRBJ1-2
v_call: TRBV5-6

cdr3_nt: TGTGCCAGCAGTTCCCGGGACAGGGGGCAGTCACCCCTCCACTTT
cdr3_aa: CASSSRDRGQSPLHF
d_call: TRBD1
clone_size: .
j_call: TRBJ1-6
v_call: TRBV6-6

cdr3_nt: TGTGCCAGCACCCCCAGGGCGAATCTAATGAACACTGAAGCTTTCTTT
cdr3_aa: CASTPRANLMNTEAFF
d_call: .
clone_size: .
j_call: TRBJ1-1
v_call: TRBV7-3

cdr3_nt: TGTGCCAGCAGTTCCATCACAGATACGCAGTATTTT
cdr3_aa: CASSSITDTQYF
d_call: .
clone_size: .
j_call: TRBJ2-3
v_call: TRBV6-1

cdr3_nt: TGTGCCAGCAGCCAAGGGACTTCATACGAGCAGTACTTC
cdr3_aa: CASSQGTSYEQYF
d_call: .
clone_size: .
j_call: TRBJ2-7
v_call: TRBV4-2

cdr3_nt: TGTGCCAGCAGAGATCAGGTGGCAGGCTACAATGAGCAGTTCTTC
cdr3_aa: CASRDQVAGYNEQFF
d_call: .
clone_size: .
j_call: TRBJ2-1
v_call: TRBV2

cdr3_nt: TGTGCCATCAGGCTAGACCGGATAGCCTACAATGAGCAGTTCTTC
cdr3_aa: CAIRLDRIAYNEQFF
d_call: .
clone_size: .
j_call: TRBJ2-1
v_call: TRBV10-3

cdr3_nt: TGTGCCAGCAGCCTCAGGGCTGGGAACACTGAAGCTTTCTTT
cdr3_aa: CASSLRAGNTEAFF
d_call: .
clone_size: .
j_call: TRBJ1-1
v_call: TRBV7-6

cdr3_nt: TGTGCCAGCAGCTCCCGGACAGACTACGAGCAGTACTTC
cdr3_aa: CASSSRTDYEQYF
d_call: .
clone_size: .
j_call: TRBJ2-7
v_call: TRBV7-6

cdr3_nt: TGTGCCACCAGCAGAGCGAGGCTAGCGGCTTCCTACGAGCAGTACTTC
cdr3_aa: CATSRARLAASYEQYF
d_call: TRBD2
clone_size: .
j_call: TRBJ2-7
v_call: TRBV15

cdr3_nt: TGTGCCAGCAGCTTAGGGGGAAATAGCAATCAGCCCCAGCATTTT
cdr3_aa: CASSLGGNSNQPQHF
d_call: .
clone_size: once
j_call: TRBJ1-5
v_call: TRBV7-2

cdr3_nt: TGTGCCAGCAGTGACCTCCGGGACCTAAAGATGGGGATGAACACTGAAGCTTTCTTT
cdr3_aa: CASSDLRDLKMGMNTEAFF
d_call: .
clone_size: .
j_call: TRBJ1-1
v_call: TRBV6-4

cdr3_nt: TGTGCCAGCAGCACAGGGGCCGGGCACTCCTATGGCTACACCTTC
cdr3_aa: CASSTGAGHSYGYTF
d_call: TRBD1
clone_size: once
j_call: TRBJ1-2
v_call: TRBV5-4

cdr3_nt: TGTGCCAGCGCCACTAGCGCCTCCTACAATGAGCAGTTCTTC
cdr3_aa: CASATSASYNEQFF
d_call: TRBD2
clone_size: .
j_call: TRBJ2-1
v_call: TRBV27

cdr3_nt: TGTGCCATCAGTGACCGGACGGTCTCCTACGAGCAGTACTTC
cdr3_aa: CAISDRTVSYEQYF
d_call: .
clone_size: .
j_call: TRBJ2-7
v_call: TRBV10-3

cdr3_nt: TGTGCCATCAGTACAGGGGGGGACACTGAAGCTTTCTTT
cdr3_aa: CAISTGGDTEAFF
d_call: TRBD1
clone_size: .
j_call: TRBJ1-1
v_call: TRBV10-3

cdr3_nt: TGTGCCAGCAGCCTCAGGGGATTGCGGGACCAAGAGACCCAGTACTTC
cdr3_aa: CASSLRGLRDQETQYF
d_call: .
clone_size: .
j_call: TRBJ2-5
v_call: TRBV14

cdr3_nt: TGTGCCAGCAGCTTACTGGCTAATGAAAAACTGTTTTTT
cdr3_aa: CASSLLANEKLFF
d_call: .
clone_size: .
j_call: TRBJ1-4
v_call: TRBV7-2

cdr3_nt: TGTGCCAGCAGCTTAGAAAGTTTCAATTCACCCCTCCACTTT
cdr3_aa: CASSLESFNSPLHF
d_call: .
clone_size: .
j_call: TRBJ1-6
v_call: TRBV7-9

cdr3_nt: TGTGCCAGCAGTGTCCAGGGCCCAAATCAGCCCCAGCATTTT
cdr3_aa: CASSVQGPNQPQHF
d_call: .
clone_size: few
j_call: TRBJ1-5
v_call: TRBV2

cdr3_nt: TGCGCCAGCAGCCAAGACCGCGGACTAGCGAATGAGCAGTTCTTC
cdr3_aa: CASSQDRGLANEQFF
d_call: TRBD2
clone_size: .
j_call: TRBJ2-1
v_call: TRBV4-3

cdr3_nt: TGTGCCAGCAAGCCCACAGGGACCGTTTACGAGCAGTACTTC
cdr3_aa: CASKPTGTVYEQYF
d_call: .
clone_size: .
j_call: TRBJ2-7
v_call: TRBV25-1

cdr3_nt: TGTGCCAGCACAGGGACGACCGATGAAAAACTGTTTTTT
cdr3_aa: CASTGTTDEKLFF
d_call: .
clone_size: .
j_call: TRBJ1-4
v_call: TRBV6-5

cdr3_nt: TGTGCCAGCAGCCAAGTCGAGGACAGCTCCTACGAGCAGTACTTC
cdr3_aa: CASSQVEDSSYEQYF
d_call: .
clone_size: .
j_call: TRBJ2-7
v_call: TRBV4-2

cdr3_nt: TGTGCCAGCAGTTCCGGGGCGAGCTCCTACGAGCAGTACTTC
cdr3_aa: CASSSGASSYEQYF
d_call: .
clone_size: .
j_call: TRBJ2-7
v_call: TRBV27

cdr3_nt: TGTGCCAGCAGTGTCAGATCGACGCCAGATACGCAGTATTTT
cdr3_aa: CASSVRSTPDTQYF
d_call: .
clone_size: .
j_call: TRBJ2-3
v_call: TRBV2

cdr3_nt: TGTGCCAGCAGCAAGGACGGACTAGCCAAAAACATTCAGTACTTC
cdr3_aa: CASSKDGLAKNIQYF
d_call: .
clone_size: .
j_call: TRBJ2-4
v_call: TRBV9

cdr3_nt: TGTGCCAGCAGCTCCGGGACAGGAAACACCGGGGAGCTGTTTTTT
cdr3_aa: CASSSGTGNTGELFF
d_call: TRBD1
clone_size: .
j_call: TRBJ2-2
v_call: TRBV11-2

cdr3_nt: TGTGCCTGGTCAGTTACGATCAATCAGCCCCAGCATTTT
cdr3_aa: CAWSVTINQPQHF
d_call: .
clone_size: .
j_call: TRBJ1-5
v_call: TRBV30

cdr3_nt: TGTGCCAGCAGCGCTACAGGGGCCAATCAGCCCCAGCATTTT
cdr3_aa: CASSATGANQPQHF
d_call: TRBD1
clone_size: .
j_call: TRBJ1-5
v_call: TRBV7-2

cdr3_nt: TGCGCCAGCAGCCAGGAGTACGAGCAGTACTTC
cdr3_aa: CASSQEYEQYF
d_call: .
clone_size: .
j_call: TRBJ2-7
v_call: TRBV4-1

cdr3_nt: TGCGCCAGCAGTGAGACTAGCCACCTCGGGGGTTACAATGAGCAGTTCTTC
cdr3_aa: CASSETSHLGGYNEQFF
d_call: .
clone_size: .
j_call: TRBJ2-1
v_call: TRBV10-1

cdr3_nt: TGTGCCAGCAGCTTGAGGTACGAGCAGTACTTC
cdr3_aa: CASSLRYEQYF
d_call: .
clone_size: .
j_call: TRBJ2-7
v_call: TRBV5-6

cdr3_nt: TGTGCCATCAGATCAGGGGAAAGCACAGATACGCAGTATTTT
cdr3_aa: CAIRSGESTDTQYF
d_call: .
clone_size: once
j_call: TRBJ2-3
v_call: TRBV10-3

cdr3_nt: TGTGCCAGCAGTCGACACCGCCGGGACAAAGACACTGAAGCTTTCTTT
cdr3_aa: CASSRHRRDKDTEAFF
d_call: .
clone_size: .
j_call: TRBJ1-1
v_call: TRBV27

cdr3_nt: TGTGCCAGCAGTGAACCCGTCTACCAAGAGACCCAGTACTTC
cdr3_aa: CASSEPVYQETQYF
d_call: .
clone_size: once
j_call: TRBJ2-5
v_call: TRBV2

cdr3_nt: TGTGCCACCATACTCAAACGGGGAGCCAATCAGCCCCAGCATTTT
cdr3_aa: CATILKRGANQPQHF
d_call: .
clone_size: .
j_call: TRBJ1-5
v_call: TRBV27

cdr3_nt: TGCAGCGTTGTGTCAGGGTGGGACTCCTACGAGCAGTACTTC
cdr3_aa: CSVVSGWDSYEQYF
d_call: .
clone_size: once
j_call: TRBJ2-7
v_call: TRBV29-1

cdr3_nt: TGTGCCAGCAGTTCCCCCCCCTGGGAAGAAAAACTGTTTTTT
cdr3_aa: CASSSPPWEEKLFF
d_call: .
clone_size: .
j_call: TRBJ1-4
v_call: TRBV28

cdr3_nt: TGTGCCAGTAGTTACGGTAGCGGGGGCTCCTACGAGCAGTACTTC
cdr3_aa: CASSYGSGGSYEQYF
d_call: TRBD2
clone_size: .
j_call: TRBJ2-7
v_call: TRBV19

cdr3_nt: TGTGCCAGCAGCGTAGGACCCGGACGGTCCTACGAGCAGTACTTC
cdr3_aa: CASSVGPGRSYEQYF
d_call: .
clone_size: .
j_call: TRBJ2-7
v_call: TRBV9

cdr3_nt: TGTGCCAGCCGGGGGGGATCCTACAATGAGCAGTTCTTC
cdr3_aa: CASRGGSYNEQFF
d_call: TRBD2
clone_size: .
j_call: TRBJ2-1
v_call: TRBV28

cdr3_nt: TGTGCCAGTAGTAGCCCCCAAGGCGACTATGGCTACACCTTC
cdr3_aa: CASSSPQGDYGYTF
d_call: .
clone_size: .
j_call: TRBJ1-2
v_call: TRBV19

cdr3_nt: TGTGCCAGCACTCCCAGGGGGAACACTGAAGCTTTCTTT
cdr3_aa: CASTPRGNTEAFF
d_call: .
clone_size: .
j_call: TRBJ1-1
v_call: TRBV6-6

cdr3_nt: TGTGCCAGCAGAGCCCAGACAGGCGGGGCAGATACGCAGTATTTT
cdr3_aa: CASRAQTGGADTQYF
d_call: .
clone_size: .
j_call: TRBJ2-3
v_call: TRBV2

cdr3_nt: TGTGCCAGCAGCCATGAGGGACAGGGGATCTATGGCTACACCTTC
cdr3_aa: CASSHEGQGIYGYTF
d_call: TRBD1
clone_size: many
j_call: TRBJ1-2
v_call: TRBV14

cdr3_nt: TGTGCCAGCAGCCTCCTGGGGTCAGGGGTGGGTGAAAAACTGTTTTTT
cdr3_aa: CASSLLGSGVGEKLFF
d_call: .
clone_size: .
j_call: TRBJ1-4
v_call: TRBV4-2

cdr3_nt: TGTGCCAGCAGCTTATCCTATGGCACAGATACGCAGTATTTT
cdr3_aa: CASSLSYGTDTQYF
d_call: .
clone_size: .
j_call: TRBJ2-3
v_call: TRBV7-9

cdr3_nt: TGTGCCAGCAGCTTGTCTGGGGGTACATTTTACAATGAGCAGTTCTTC
cdr3_aa: CASSLSGGTFYNEQFF
d_call: .
clone_size: .
j_call: TRBJ2-1
v_call: TRBV5-6

cdr3_nt: TGTGCCAGCAGACCTTCAGGCGTCAATCAGCCCCAGCATTTT
cdr3_aa: CASRPSGVNQPQHF
d_call: .
clone_size: .
j_call: TRBJ1-5
v_call: TRBV7-9

cdr3_nt: TGTGCCAGCAGCTTGACCGGGACAGGGGCCTACAATGAGCAGTTCTTC
cdr3_aa: CASSLTGTGAYNEQFF
d_call: TRBD1
clone_size: once
j_call: TRBJ2-1
v_call: TRBV11-3